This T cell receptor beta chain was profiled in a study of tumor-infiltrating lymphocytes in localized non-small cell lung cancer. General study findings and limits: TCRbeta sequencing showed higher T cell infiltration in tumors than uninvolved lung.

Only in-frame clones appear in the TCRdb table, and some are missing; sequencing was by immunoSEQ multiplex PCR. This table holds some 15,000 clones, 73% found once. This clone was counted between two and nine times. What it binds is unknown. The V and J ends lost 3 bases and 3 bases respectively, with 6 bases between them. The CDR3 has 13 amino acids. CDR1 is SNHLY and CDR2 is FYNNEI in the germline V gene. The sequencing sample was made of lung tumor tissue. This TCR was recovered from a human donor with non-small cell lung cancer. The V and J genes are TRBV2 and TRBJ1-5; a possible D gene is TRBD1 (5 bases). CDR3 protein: CASSEDTNQPQHF. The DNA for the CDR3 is TGTGCCAGCAGTGAGGACACCAATCAGCCCCAGCATTTT.